This T cell receptor beta chain is from a study of T-cell reconstitution after alpha-beta-depleted transplantation in children. This clonotype was seen many times. Preparation of the TCRbeta library involved a method that used unique molecular identifiers. TCRdb analysed the PCR reads with MiXCR anew, one entry per CDR3 protein. The sample contains 100,000 to 120,000 distinct CDR3 sequences, about a tenth of which appear only once. The CDR3 length is 14 residues. Trimming took off 2 bases at V and 8 bases at J, with 10 bases between the two ends. From germline, CDR1 is LGHNT and CDR2 FRNRAP. This clonotype originated in a human donor who donated a stem cell graft to a child with acute lymphoblastic leukemia. The chain joins TRBV12-5 to TRBJ1-6; the D is unclear. Sequencing used PBMCs from the stem cell graft donor, obtained from the stem cell graft. CDR3 sequence: CASGLTPSDSPLHF. The CDR3 nucleotides are TGTGCTAGTGGTTTGACCCCCAGCGATTCACCCCTCCACTTT.